This record concerns one TCR beta chain sequence. Its target is not known. Likely a read error: the CDR3 ends without its conserved phenylalanine or tryptophan. It is unclear where the CDR3 begins or ends on the DNA, so no DNA is shown, and the CDR3 is as TCRdb lists it. The sample belongs to a study of CD8+CD57+ T cells in acquired aplastic anemia. Study as a whole: The sorted CD4+ and CD8+ cells yielded an average around 3 ug of DNA. The average read count for CD4+ cells in healthy donors was about 9.9 million. Overall study findings and caveats: Patients and controls shared some 30 CD8+ CDR3 sequences, highly expressed in patients. Patients did not significantly differ from controls in CD8+ Simpson's diversity.

Genomic DNA acted as the template from which TCR beta VDJ combination and CDR3 sequence profiling were carried out. TCRdb ran MiXCR on the reads and lists one entry per CDR3 protein. The sample has hundreds of thousands of distinct CDR3 sequences; 65% to 80% are singletons. Germline CDR1 reads SGHTA; CDR2 reads FQGNSA. The CDR3 contains 12 residues when both ends are counted. This TCR derives from a human donor in good health, serving as a control. The rearrangement uses TRBV7-2 and TRBJ1-1; the table gives TRBD1 as D, unverified against the DNA. Sequencing was carried out using sorted CD4+, CD8+, or CD8+CD57+ T cells (not recorded which) from PBMCs. CDR3 region: CASRYHGGVAFS.